A single sample is the source of the 25 T cell receptor beta chains below, sequenced in a study of radiotherapy plus CTLA-4 blockade in lung cancer. TCRdb keeps only in-frame clones here, not all; method: immunoSEQ multiplex PCR. The sample holds about 73,000 clones, roughly 91% seen once. The sequenced sample was peripheral blood, obtained from a patient treated with radiotherapy plus ipilimumab. The receptors derive from a human donor with non-small cell lung cancer that progressed on radiotherapy plus ipilimumab.

This clone is a singleton in its sample. The J gene is TRBJ2-1, the V gene TRBV7-2; possibly TRBD1 for D (6 bases). The CDR3 consists of 14 residues. Germline V lookup: CDR1 SGHTA, CDR2 FQGNSA. V was clipped by 2 bases and J by 15 bases, with 20 bases between them. The chain's CDR3 is CASSLPLDRFDMFF. CDR3 DNA: TGTGCCAGCAGCTTACCCCTCGACAGGTTTGATATGTTCTTC.

J is TRBJ1-1 and V is TRBV4-1; possible D gene TRBD1, 5 bases. This CDR3 has 17 residues. CDR1 MGHRA and CDR2 YSYEKL come from the germline V gene. Trimming removed 2 bases from V and 2 bases from J, with 18 bases in between. The CDR3 DNA reads TGCGCCAGCAGCCAACCAACCCCCCAGGGTTATAACACTGAAGCTTTCTTT. This codes for CASSQPTPQGYNTEAFF.

The chain is built from TRBV5-1 and TRBJ2-7, with 9 positions matching TRBD1. CDR3 size: 16 residues. Germline V lookup: CDR1 SGHRS, CDR2 YFSETQ. The J segment lost 2 bases and the V segment lost 2 bases, leaving 8 bases of the junction unmatched. The CDR3 region is CASSFRGDRVAYEQYF. The CDR3, as DNA: TGCGCCAGCAGCTTCCGGGGGGACAGGGTAGCCTACGAGCAGTACTTC.

The rearrangement joins TRBV11-2 to TRBJ2-2; 8 positions match TRBD2. There are 17 residues in the CDR3. Germline trimming cut 5 bases from V and 5 bases from J; bases unmatched to any gene: 13. Germline lookup yields CDR1 SGHAT and CDR2 FQNNGV. The chain's CDR3 is CASSQIRSGRYTGELFF. Here the CDR3 DNA reads TGTGCCAGCAGCCAAATTCGGAGCGGGAGATATACCGGGGAGCTGTTTTTT.

The gene calls are TRBV7-6 and TRBJ2-2, with TRBD1 identical over 7 bases. Trimming removed 5 bases from V and 4 bases from J; junction bases left unmatched: 10. The germline V gene has CDR1 SGHVS and CDR2 FNYEAQ. The CDR3 length is 16 residues. The CDR3 sequence: CASSRDLTGSTGELFF. CDR3 in DNA: TGTGCCAGCAGCCGAGACCTGACAGGGTCCACCGGGGAGCTGTTTTTT.

The chain links TRBV4-2 to TRBJ2-4, with 9 bases lining up with TRBD2. The CDR3 covers 17 residues. Germline CDR1 is LGHNA and CDR2 is YNFKEQ. V was pared by 0 bases and J by 0 bases, with 3 bases of the junction left unmatched. This CDR3 is CASSQDGAGGAKNIQYF. The CDR3 DNA sequence: TGTGCCAGCAGCCAAGATGGAGCGGGGGGAGCCAAAAACATTCAGTACTTC.

The chain couples TRBV6-1 to TRBJ1-5; the D is unclear. The CDR3 totals 14 residues. Per germline, CDR1 MNHNS and CDR2 SASEGT. V dropped 7 bases and J dropped 2 bases, with 12 bases sitting between them. The CDR3 loop reads CASTGSIGNQPQHF. The CDR3 DNA reads TGTGCCAGCACTGGCAGTATCGGCAATCAGCCCCAGCATTTT.

This chain connects TRBV5-1 to TRBJ1-5, with D possibly matching TRBD1 (5 bases). Trimming left V 0 bases short and J 9 bases short, with 16 bases between. The CDR3 has 15 residues. The germline V gene encodes CDR1 SGHRS and CDR2 YFSETQ. DNA of the CDR3: TGCGCCAGCAGCTTGGCCCGGGACGTTGCTCCGCCCCAGCATTTT. Translation gives CASSLARDVAPPQHF.

The chain employs TRBV30 and TRBJ2-1; maybe TRBD2 (5 bases). This CDR3 spans 15 amino acids. V was cut by 0 bases and J by 8 bases, with 17 bases left in between. Germline V gene data show CDR1 as GTSNPN and CDR2 as SVGIG (reference sequence). CDR3 protein: CAWSVSGMRGHEQFF. As DNA, the CDR3 is TGTGCCTGGAGTGTATCCGGGATGCGAGGCCATGAGCAGTTCTTC.

The chain uses TRBV20-1 and TRBJ2-7; 7 bases map to TRBD1. Germline V gene lookup returns CDR1 DFQATT and CDR2 SNEGSKA (reference sequence). The CDR3 contains 11 residues. After removal of 5 bases from V and 9 bases from J, the junction contained 7 bases not matched to a gene. CDR3: CSAGQSGGQYV. The DNA for the CDR3 is TGCAGTGCTGGACAGTCAGGGGGGCAGTACGTC.

In this sample, this clone turned up once. J is TRBJ2-6 and V is TRBV7-8, with 7 nucleotides matching TRBD2. Germline V gene sequence: CDR1 SGHVS, CDR2 FQNEAQ. There are 15 residues in the CDR3. The V segment lost 5 bases and the J segment 2 bases; nucleotides outside the gene matches: 3. DNA of the CDR3: TGTGCCAGCAGCGCGAGCGGGGCTGGGGCCAACGTCCTGACTTTC. It specifies CASSASGAGANVLTF.

This clone was observed a few times. This likely reflects a read error, since a far larger clone is one base away. The J gene is TRBJ2-6, the V gene TRBV5-1; a possible D gene is TRBD2 (5 bases). The V end was cut by 0 bases, the J end by 2 bases, with 12 bases between. Germline V gene lookup returns CDR1 SGHRS and CDR2 YFSETQ. The CDR3 spans 17 residues. CDR3 amino acids: CASSLEGSGTGANVLTF. The CDR3, as DNA: TGCGCCAGCAGCTTGGAAGGGAGTGGCACTGGGGCCAACGTCCTGACTTTC.

The chain couples TRBV4-1 to TRBJ2-3, with D uncertain. CDR1 is MGHRA and CDR2 is YSYEKL in the germline V gene. The CDR3 is made up of 15 amino acids. V lost 1 base and J lost 2, with 10 bases in between. This CDR3 reads CASSQVAADTDTQYF. Here the CDR3 DNA reads TGCGCCAGCAGCCAAGTGGCGGCAGACACAGATACGCAGTATTTT.

The rearrangement joins TRBV29-1 to TRBJ2-7, with TRBD1 identical over 7 bases. CDR1 is SQVTM, CDR2 ANQGSEA, per germline. The CDR3 runs 18 residues. V was clipped by 6 bases and J by 8 bases; unmatched bases: 28. The CDR3 is CSVDPTGSFGGAVPKQYF. In DNA form, the CDR3 reads TGCAGCGTGGATCCGACAGGGTCTTTCGGTGGTGCTGTCCCCAAGCAGTACTTC.

The J gene is TRBJ1-2, the V gene TRBV28; weak D call: TRBD1 (5 bases). This CDR3 is built from 12 residues. The V end lost 5 bases, the J end lost 7 bases, and 11 bases lay between the germline ends. Germline V gene data show CDR1 as MDHEN and CDR2 as SYDVKM. CDR3 DNA sequence: TGTGCCAGCAGTACGGGACTGTCTGGCTACACCTTC. This codes for CASSTGLSGYTF.

The chain uses TRBV19 and TRBJ2-3, with 13 bases aligning to TRBD2. Germline V CDR1 and CDR2: LNHDA, SQIVND (reference sequence). The CDR3 length is 16 residues. The V gene end was trimmed by 4 bases and the J gene end by 3 bases; junction bases not matched to a gene: 4. Written as DNA, the CDR3 is TGTGCCAGTAGTAAACTAGCGGGAGGGTTTACAGATACGCAGTATTTT. It specifies CASSKLAGGFTDTQYF.

This chain uses TRBV6-1 with TRBJ2-7, with a weak D call TRBD2 (6 bases). Germline lookup yields CDR1 MNHNS and CDR2 SASEGT. The CDR3 spans 16 residues. V was trimmed by 2 bases and J by 6 bases, leaving 20 bases between them. CDR3 nucleotides: TGTGCCAGCAGTGAATTCCGCGGTAGCGAGGGAGGCGAGCAGTACTTC. Translation: CASSEFRGSEGGEQYF.

J is TRBJ2-1 and V is TRBV5-8; TRBD2 is a possible D gene (5 bases). V lost 2 bases, J lost 7 bases, and 7 bases lay in between. Germline V CDR1 and CDR2: SGHTS, YDEGEE. The CDR3 is 12 amino acids. The CDR3 region has the DNA TGTGCCAGCAGCTTTGGACTGAATGAGCAGTTCTTC. Translating it yields CASSFGLNEQFF.

V gene TRBV19 combines with J gene TRBJ2-7; weak D call: TRBD2 (5 bases). V lost 4 bases, J lost 2 bases, and 15 bases lay in between. Germline CDR1 LNHDA, CDR2 SQIVND (reference sequence). The CDR3 runs to 15 residues. The CDR3 is CASSTLPAATYEQYF. CDR3 sequence (DNA): TGTGCCAGTAGTACCCTCCCAGCGGCCACCTACGAGCAGTACTTC.

CDR3 coding DNA: TGTGCCAGCAGTCGATCCATTTTTAGCGGGTTCGACACCGGGGAGCTGTTTTTT. Protein sequence: CASSRSIFSGFDTGELFF. The chain links TRBV27 to TRBJ2-2; 7 bases map to TRBD2. Per the germline V gene, CDR1 is MNHEY and CDR2 is SMNVEV (reference sequence). The CDR3 loop spans 18 amino acids. The ends lost 5 bases at V and 3 bases at J; junction bases unmatched: 15.

The chain employs TRBV20-1 and TRBJ2-1, with a possible D match to TRBD2 (6 bases). The CDR3 has 10 amino acids. From germline, CDR1 is DFQATT and CDR2 SNEGSKA (reference sequence). Trimming cost V 4 bases and J 14 bases, with 12 bases left between them. CDR3 region: CSATRLVEFF. CDR3 bases: TGCAGTGCTACAAGACTAGTTGAGTTCTTC.

V usage is TRBV19 and J usage is TRBJ2-1, with 9 bases aligning to TRBD1. The V gene's germline CDR1 is LNHDA and CDR2 SQIVND (reference sequence). The V gene end was trimmed by 5 bases and the J gene end by 0 bases; junction bases not matched to a gene: 8. The CDR3 runs to 17 residues. DNA of the CDR3: TGTGCCAGTAGTCCGAGGACAGGGGTAAGCTCCTACAATGAGCAGTTCTTC. Its protein product is CASSPRTGVSSYNEQFF.

The chain carries TRBV2 and TRBJ1-5; the D is unclear. Trimming took off 6 bases at V and 1 base at J, with 7 bases between the two ends. CDR1 SNHLY and CDR2 FYNNEI come from the germline V gene. The CDR3 loop spans 13 amino acids. Written as DNA, the CDR3 is TGTGCCAGCAGGCAGTCCAGCAATCAGCCCCAGCATTTT. It encodes CASRQSSNQPQHF.

The J gene is TRBJ2-3, the V gene TRBV7-6; 14 bases align to TRBD2. The CDR3 has 20 amino acids. The V and J ends lost 5 bases and 4 bases, in that order; junction bases with no gene match: 17. Germline V gene lookup returns CDR1 SGHVS and CDR2 FNYEAQ. CDR3 nucleotide sequence: TGTGCCAGCAGCCACCCGAGACTAGCGGGAGGGATGAGAGCCCCAGATACGCAGTATTTT. Its translation: CASSHPRLAGGMRAPDTQYF.

The J gene is TRBJ2-5, the V gene TRBV9; maybe TRBD2 (6 bases). Per germline, CDR1 SGDLS and CDR2 YYNGEE. Deletions cut 0 bases from V and 4 bases from J, with 10 bases between. The CDR3 covers 14 residues. The CDR3 region is CASSVDSGGETQYF. CDR3 DNA: TGTGCCAGCAGCGTAGACTCCGGGGGAGAGACCCAGTACTTC.